This T cell receptor beta chain was documented in a study of T cells in Graves' hyperthyroidism and ophthalmopathy. Amplification yielded TCR beta CDR3 regions, with RNA transcripts as the source. The HTBI set primed first-round TCR CDR3 RT-PCR. TCRdb re-called the multiplex PCR reads with MiXCR, one entry per CDR3 protein. The sample holds hundreds of thousands of distinct CDR3 sequences, about 14% seen once. CDR1 is LGHDT, CDR2 YNNKEL, per germline (reference sequence). Trimming shortened V by 4 bases and J by 2 bases, and 18 bases separated the two germline ends. The CDR3 length is 18 residues. Concerning this clonotype: Because the CDR3 is missing its conserved closing phenylalanine or tryptophan, this is likely a read error.

This TCR was sampled from a woman in her forties or fifties with Graves' ophthalmopathy. The genes are TRBV3-1 and TRBJ1-6, with D possibly being TRBD1 (5 bases). Sequencing was carried out using blood. The CDR3 bases are TGTGCCAGCAGCCCGCGTTGGCAGGGCGATACCTATAATTCACCCCTCCACTTG. Its protein is CASSPRWQGDTYNSPLHL.